A selection of T cell receptor beta chains follows, all from one sample in a study of blood T cells in healthy people across ages. TCRdb called the 5' RACE reads again in MiXCR, with one record for every CDR3 protein. The sample comprises 1.5 million or so distinct CDR3 sequences, about 40% of which are singletons, and 7.9% rests with the top ten. Material for sequencing was blood. The receptors come from a young woman in good health. The CDR3 runs from the conserved cysteine through the conserved F or W. The D gene is left open where the match is weak.

d_gene,j_gene,v_gene,len,CDR3aa
NA,TRBJ2-5,TRBV18,13,CASSRSAQETQYF
TRBD1,TRBJ1-5,TRBV27,16,CASSRGTGDSVGAQHF
TRBD2,TRBJ2-3,TRBV20-1,17,CSARDPTSGRAGDTQYF
TRBD1,TRBJ2-3,TRBV15,15,CATSRTTGPSDTQYF
NA,TRBJ1-3,TRBV12-3/TRBV12-4,18,CASSLRPGRAHSGNTIYF
NA,TRBJ2-3,TRBV6-4,14,CASSEQGSADTQYF
TRBD1,TRBJ2-3,TRBV29-1,14,CSANRGSSTDTQYF
TRBD1,TRBJ1-2,TRBV11-2,15,CASSSTGDRGRGYTF
NA,TRBJ2-7,TRBV28,14,CASSLLGGGHEQYF
NA,TRBJ1-2,TRBV20-1,13,CSARWVLGDGYTF
TRBD1,TRBJ1-2,TRBV7-9,16,CASSLVAGQGAYGYTF
NA,TRBJ2-7,TRBV14,15,CASSQDWDTTYEQYF
NA,TRBJ2-1,TRBV3-1,12,CASSRDWGEQFF
NA,TRBJ2-5,TRBV7-9,16,CASSVGQLNIQETQYF
TRBD2,TRBJ2-7,TRBV29-1,15,CSVDGTSGGSYEQYF
NA,TRBJ2-3,TRBV20-1,12,CSAPERTDTQYF
NA,TRBJ2-4,TRBV6-1,16,CASSDLWGRAKNIQYF
TRBD1,TRBJ1-2,TRBV20-1,19,CSARRPPGDRADFYYGYTF
NA,TRBJ1-2,TRBV12-3/TRBV12-4,15,CASIGRRGGGYGYTF
NA,TRBJ1-1,TRBV11-1,11,CASGVGTEAFF
NA,TRBJ1-6,TRBV12-3/TRBV12-4,14,CASSPFLRASPPHF
TRBD1,NA,TRBV5-4,15,CASSKAGRGNNEQYF
NA,TRBJ1-5,TRBV2,16,CASSEYRVGGNQPQHF
NA,TRBJ1-2,TRBV12-3/TRBV12-4,13,CASSPDGLYGYTF
TRBD1,TRBJ1-2,TRBV4-1,17,CASSQDLSPGTGYGYTF
NA,TRBJ2-5,TRBV29-1,12,CSADKGAETQYF
TRBD2,TRBJ2-1,TRBV3-1,16,CASSQAPGLAGNEQFF
TRBD1,TRBJ2-7,TRBV6-6,15,CASTLQGYSDNEQYF
TRBD1,TRBJ2-7,TRBV27,14,CASSPGTGAREQYF
NA,TRBJ1-1,TRBV2,12,CASSEGEREAFF
NA,NA,TRBV20-1,12,CSATRQDIEQYF
NA,TRBJ2-3,TRBV4-1,18,CASSLPRAGLQTADTQYF
TRBD2,TRBJ2-1,TRBV7-8,15,CASDFSGEKGNEQFF
NA,TRBJ2-5,TRBV20-1,11,CSARPSETQYF
NA,TRBJ1-2,TRBV30,14,CAWSVGPGPYGYTF
TRBD1,TRBJ1-2,TRBV28,14,CASCPTGARYGYTF
NA,TRBJ2-1,TRBV19,15,CASSLSATTYNEQFF
TRBD2,TRBJ2-1,TRBV4-1,14,CASSPDGLAGGKFF
NA,TRBJ2-1,TRBV12-3/TRBV12-4,15,CASSLTDQYGNEQFF
TRBD1,TRBJ2-1,TRBV5-1,14,CASSDGQGENEQFF
NA,TRBJ2-5,TRBV29-1,12,CSVFYLGETQYF
NA,TRBJ1-3,TRBV11-2,11,CTSTDGNTIYF
NA,TRBJ1-5,TRBV29-1,13,CSVEEGSGQPQHF
TRBD2,TRBJ2-1,TRBV18,15,CASSRGLAGENEQFF
NA,TRBJ2-7,TRBV7-9,15,CASSSVIAGSYEQYF
TRBD1,TRBJ2-7,TRBV20-1,14,CSAVDRGSSGEQYF
TRBD1,TRBJ1-1,TRBV2,15,CASSETGGANTEAFF